The 20 T cell receptor beta chains below all came from one sample that was sequenced in a study of cytomegalovirus exposure and HLA in healthy donors (dated by TCRdb to between 2016 and 2019). The method was the immunoSEQ multiplex PCR assay. For the multiplex PCR, a mixture combining 60 forward primers for TCR Vbeta segments and 13 reverse primers for TCR Jbeta segments was used. The immuneACCESS repertoire file appears here via TCRdb, limited to in-frame rearrangements. These files lack a portion of the clones; in checked studies, under half of the deficit traces to unresolved V genes, and the cause of the others is not known. The sample contains about 160,000 clones, approximately 90% of them found a single time. About 0.9% of the sample is taken by the ten largest. Sequencing input: PBMCs. The receptor source for this set is a woman between 25 and 40 years old in good health and CMV-seronegative.

The CDR3 coding sequence is TGTGCCAGCAGCCAAGGGTCCCAGGGGGAGACCCAGTACTTC. Translated: CASSQGSQGETQYF. The chain links TRBV14 to TRBJ2-5; a weak D match, TRBD1 (6 bases). The ends were cut back, 1 base at V and 5 bases at J, with 11 bases in the middle. This CDR3 is 14 amino acids long. CDR1 and CDR2 from the germline V gene are SGHDN and FVKESK.

V and J are TRBV27 and TRBJ2-5; the match to TRBD2 covers 8 bases. J lost 3 bases, V lost 3 bases, and 6 bases had no gene match. The CDR3 spans 15 residues. Germline values: CDR1 MNHEY, CDR2 SMNVEV (reference sequence). DNA for the CDR3: TGTGCCAGCAGTTTGGTCCCAGCGGGAGAAGAGACCCAGTACTTC. It yields the protein CASSLVPAGEETQYF.

The gene calls are TRBV27 and TRBJ2-3; maybe TRBD2 (6 bases). Germline CDR1 is MNHEY and CDR2 is SMNVEV (reference sequence). Trimming pared 5 bases from V and 4 bases from J, leaving 10 bases between. The CDR3 runs to 13 residues. The CDR3 nucleotides are TGTGCCAGCAGTCTAAGGGAGGCAGATACGCAGTATTTT. Protein sequence: CASSLREADTQYF.

V usage is TRBV6-5 and J usage is TRBJ1-1; TRBD1 is a possible D gene (5 bases). This CDR3 is 14 amino acids long. Germline V lookup: CDR1 MNHEY, CDR2 SVGAGI. The V gene lost 7 bases and the J gene lost 0 bases, with 12 bases spanning the gap. The CDR3: CASTPGHMNTEAFF. The CDR3 nucleotides read TGTGCCAGCACACCCGGACATATGAACACTGAAGCTTTCTTT.

This clone was seen a single time. The rearrangement joins TRBV30 to TRBJ1-3; D is ambiguous. Germline CDR1 and CDR2: GTSNPN and SVGIG (reference sequence). V lost 1 base and J 1 base, leaving 5 bases between the germline ends. This CDR3 region has 13 residues. The CDR3 region is CAWSAGSGNTIYF. DNA of the CDR3: TGTGCCTGGAGTGCGGGGTCTGGAAACACCATATATTTT.

This rearrangement joins TRBV27 to TRBJ2-2; 7 bases fit TRBD2. CDR1 MNHEY and CDR2 SMNVEV come from the germline V gene (reference sequence). The CDR3 runs to 17 residues. V lost 4 bases to trimming and J lost 4 bases; unmatched junction nucleotides: 12. CDR3 nucleotide sequence: TGTGCCAGCAGTTACCGAATGGGCGGGAGTTTCACCGGGGAGCTGTTTTTT. This codes for CASSYRMGGSFTGELFF.

V and J are TRBV11-2 and TRBJ1-1, with TRBD1 identical over 7 bases. CDR3 length equals 15 residues. Trimming at V came to 5 bases and at J to 4 bases, leaving 10 bases not matched to a gene. Per germline, CDR1 SGHAT and CDR2 FQNNGV. The CDR3 nucleotides read TGTGCCAGCAGCCCCGGGGGGGCAGGGGGCACTGAAGCTTTCTTT. It encodes CASSPGGAGGTEAFF.

This clone showed up just once. The chain is built from TRBV23-1 and TRBJ2-3, with 11 bases fitting TRBD2. Being an ORF, TRBV23-1 has a function that is uncertain. V dropped 7 bases and J dropped 6; count of bases not matched to a gene: 9. The CDR3 covers 15 residues. The CDR3 loop reads CASTETSGVLDTQYF. In nucleotides, the CDR3 is TGCGCCAGCACAGAGACTAGCGGGGTTTTGGATACGCAGTATTTT.

This clone was observed a handful of times. The CDR3, as DNA: TGTGCCAGCAGTTACTCTCCCAGGGTAAACACTGAAGCTTTCTTT. Translated: CASSYSPRVNTEAFF. The chain uses TRBV6-6 and TRBJ1-1; D may be TRBD1 (5 bases). Germline assignment: CDR1 MNHNY and CDR2 SVGAGI (reference sequence). The CDR3 totals 15 residues. V lost 0 bases and J lost 2, with 10 bases in between.

The chain combines TRBV10-3 with TRBJ1-6, with D perhaps TRBD1 (5 bases). The germline V gene has CDR1 ENHRY and CDR2 SYGVKD. CDR3 length: 13 residues. The V and J ends lost 8 bases and 10 bases respectively, with 15 bases between them. CDR3 protein: CAISPREVSPLHF. CDR3 DNA: TGTGCCATCTCCCCCAGGGAGGTGTCACCCCTCCACTTT.

CDR3 residues: CASSLDFRKETQYF. The DNA for the CDR3 is TGTGCCAGCAGCTTAGATTTCAGGAAAGAGACCCAGTACTTC. The rearrangement uses TRBV11-2 and TRBJ2-5; the D is unclear. Trimming shortened V by 0 bases and J by 3 bases, and 8 bases separated the two germline ends. The CDR3 spans 14 residues. Germline V gene data show CDR1 as SGHAT and CDR2 as FQNNGV.

This clone was detected a few times. The V gene is TRBV5-4, the J gene TRBJ2-3, with TRBD2 matching 10 bases. V lost 0 bases, J lost 5 bases, and 6 bases stayed unmatched. CDR3 length: 16 residues. CDR1 and CDR2 from the germline V gene are SGHNT and YYREEE (reference sequence). As DNA, the CDR3 is TGTGCCAGCAGCTTGGCCACCAGCGGGAGGGGAGATACGCAGTATTTT. This encodes CASSLATSGRGDTQYF.

The genes are TRBV4-1 and TRBJ1-1, with D maybe TRBD1 (5 bases). Germline CDR1 and CDR2: MGHRA and YSYEKL. V was shortened by 1 base and J by 1 base, with 10 bases between the two germline ends. The CDR3 extends over 15 amino acids. The DNA of the CDR3 is TGCGCCAGCAGCCAAGTAATGCAGGGGAACACTGAAGCTTTCTTT. Translating it yields CASSQVMQGNTEAFF.

This chain connects TRBV19 to TRBJ2-5, with D unresolved. The CDR3 consists of 14 residues. Trimming left V 4 bases short and J 5 bases short, with 14 bases between. Germline V gene sequence: CDR1 LNHDA, CDR2 SQIVND (reference sequence). The CDR3 DNA sequence: TGTGCCAGTAGTACGAGAGAAGGCAGGGAGACCCAGTACTTC. Encoded protein: CASSTREGRETQYF.

This chain joins TRBV5-5 and TRBJ1-5; D not certain. This CDR3 has 15 residues. With 2 bases removed from V and 7 bases from J, the gap between germline ends came to 16 bases. The V gene's germline CDR1 is SGHKS and CDR2 YYEKEE (reference sequence). CDR3 nucleotides: TGTGCCAGCAGCTTTTTGGGTTGGGCCTGGCAGCCCCAGCATTTT. This sequence encodes CASSFLGWAWQPQHF.

In its sample, this clone was seen once. The chain employs TRBV19 and TRBJ2-7; perhaps TRBD2 as D (5 bases). Trimming removed 3 bases from V and 0 bases from J, with 12 bases in between. This CDR3 contains 15 residues. In germline, CDR1 is LNHDA, CDR2 SQIVND (reference sequence). This chain's CDR3 is CASSIFSGSSYEQYF. The CDR3 DNA reads TGTGCCAGTAGTATCTTCTCGGGGAGCTCCTACGAGCAGTACTTC.

The CDR3 bases are TGTGCCAGCAGCCTTTGGACAGGCCCGGACATTCAGTACTTC. Its translation is CASSLWTGPDIQYF. V and J are TRBV5-5 and TRBJ2-4; 7 bases are shared with TRBD1. The CDR3 has 14 amino acids. Trimming took 4 bases from V and 8 from J; bases not matched to a gene: 9. From germline, CDR1 is SGHKS and CDR2 YYEKEE (reference sequence).

The V gene is TRBV5-1, the J gene TRBJ2-1; possible D gene TRBD2, 5 bases. V was pared by 6 bases and J by 7 bases, with 14 bases between. This CDR3 is 13 amino acids long. Germline assignment: CDR1 SGHRS and CDR2 YFSETQ. The CDR3 loop reads CASNEGAGNEQFF. The CDR3 coding sequence is TGCGCCAGCAATGAGGGAGCCGGTAATGAGCAGTTCTTC.

CDR3 nucleotides: TGTGCCAGCAGCTTGGGGCAACCCTCCTACGAGCAGTACTTC. Amino acid sequence: CASSLGQPSYEQYF. The chain combines TRBV5-5 with TRBJ2-7, with unresolved D. The V and J ends lost 0 bases and 0 bases respectively, with 7 bases between them. The CDR3 sequence is 14 residues long. Germline CDR1 reads SGHKS; CDR2 reads YYEKEE (reference sequence).

The V and J genes are TRBV9 and TRBJ2-2; 8 nucleotides agree with TRBD1. The germline V gene encodes CDR1 SGDLS and CDR2 YYNGEE. Trimming cost V 3 bases and J 4 bases; bases outside gene matches: 8. The CDR3 has 16 amino acids. The CDR3 loop is CASSGPGQVVTGELFF. The CDR3 coding sequence is TGTGCCAGCAGCGGCCCGGGACAGGTTGTCACCGGGGAGCTGTTTTTT.